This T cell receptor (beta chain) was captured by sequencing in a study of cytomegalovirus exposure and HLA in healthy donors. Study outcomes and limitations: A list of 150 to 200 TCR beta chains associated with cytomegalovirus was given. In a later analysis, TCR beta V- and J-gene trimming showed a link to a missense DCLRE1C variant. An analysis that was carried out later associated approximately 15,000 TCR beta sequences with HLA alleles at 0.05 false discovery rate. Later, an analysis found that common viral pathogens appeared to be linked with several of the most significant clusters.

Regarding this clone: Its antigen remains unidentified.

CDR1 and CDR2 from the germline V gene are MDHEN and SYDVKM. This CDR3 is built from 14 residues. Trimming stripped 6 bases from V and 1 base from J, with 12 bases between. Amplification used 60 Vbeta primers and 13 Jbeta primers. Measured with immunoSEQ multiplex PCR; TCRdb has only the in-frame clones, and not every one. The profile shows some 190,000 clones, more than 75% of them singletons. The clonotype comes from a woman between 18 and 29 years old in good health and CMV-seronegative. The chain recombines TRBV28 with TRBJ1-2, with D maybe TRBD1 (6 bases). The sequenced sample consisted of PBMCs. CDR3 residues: CASRPGQFNYGYTF. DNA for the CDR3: TGTGCCAGCAGGCCTGGACAGTTTAACTATGGCTACACCTTC.